Here is one T cell receptor (beta chain) with its context. The sample originates from a study of early T cells in non-severe SARS-CoV-2 infection. MiXCR, applied by TCRdb to the 5' RACE reads, yields one record per CDR3 protein. The sample holds almost 65,000 distinct CDR3 sequences, more than 4% seen once. With V trimmed by 7 bases and J by 2 bases, 5 bases remained unmatched. The CDR3 is 13 residues long. CDR1 and CDR2 (germline): SNHLY, FYNNEI. This chain links TRBV2 with TRBJ2-7; the match to TRBD1 covers 7 bases. Material for sequencing was whole blood. The TCR sequence derives from an adult who was a healthcare worker with PCR-confirmed SARS-CoV-2 infection or an uninfected control (not recorded which). This CDR3 reads CASMGTDTYEQYF. As DNA, the CDR3 is TGTGCCAGCATGGGGACAGATACCTACGAGCAGTACTTC.